This TCR beta chain was obtained from a study of blood T cell repertoires in COVID-19. Study-wide background: PBMCs, B-cell-depleted T cells, or T cells provided the cDNA or gDNA that made up the material.

Participants were aged roughly 18 to 90 years, lived in 20 to 25 US areas, and enrolled virtually. CDR1 is DFQATT, CDR2 SNEGSKA, per germline (reference sequence). V lost 3 bases to trimming and J lost 1 base, with 9 bases between them. This CDR3 region has 13 residues. Profiling relied on immunoSEQ multiplex PCR, and the TCRdb table lists in-frame clones only, not all of them. The sample shows fewer than 350,000 clones, roughly 88% of them seen only once. The genes are TRBV20-1 and TRBJ2-5; TRBD2 is a possible D gene (5 bases). Input material: PBMCs or T cells enriched from blood (not recorded which). This TCR derives from a woman aged 40 to 50 with acute COVID-19. The CDR3 loop reads CSASTGIQETQYF. The CDR3 DNA sequence: TGCAGTGCTAGTACGGGGATCCAAGAGACCCAGTACTTC.